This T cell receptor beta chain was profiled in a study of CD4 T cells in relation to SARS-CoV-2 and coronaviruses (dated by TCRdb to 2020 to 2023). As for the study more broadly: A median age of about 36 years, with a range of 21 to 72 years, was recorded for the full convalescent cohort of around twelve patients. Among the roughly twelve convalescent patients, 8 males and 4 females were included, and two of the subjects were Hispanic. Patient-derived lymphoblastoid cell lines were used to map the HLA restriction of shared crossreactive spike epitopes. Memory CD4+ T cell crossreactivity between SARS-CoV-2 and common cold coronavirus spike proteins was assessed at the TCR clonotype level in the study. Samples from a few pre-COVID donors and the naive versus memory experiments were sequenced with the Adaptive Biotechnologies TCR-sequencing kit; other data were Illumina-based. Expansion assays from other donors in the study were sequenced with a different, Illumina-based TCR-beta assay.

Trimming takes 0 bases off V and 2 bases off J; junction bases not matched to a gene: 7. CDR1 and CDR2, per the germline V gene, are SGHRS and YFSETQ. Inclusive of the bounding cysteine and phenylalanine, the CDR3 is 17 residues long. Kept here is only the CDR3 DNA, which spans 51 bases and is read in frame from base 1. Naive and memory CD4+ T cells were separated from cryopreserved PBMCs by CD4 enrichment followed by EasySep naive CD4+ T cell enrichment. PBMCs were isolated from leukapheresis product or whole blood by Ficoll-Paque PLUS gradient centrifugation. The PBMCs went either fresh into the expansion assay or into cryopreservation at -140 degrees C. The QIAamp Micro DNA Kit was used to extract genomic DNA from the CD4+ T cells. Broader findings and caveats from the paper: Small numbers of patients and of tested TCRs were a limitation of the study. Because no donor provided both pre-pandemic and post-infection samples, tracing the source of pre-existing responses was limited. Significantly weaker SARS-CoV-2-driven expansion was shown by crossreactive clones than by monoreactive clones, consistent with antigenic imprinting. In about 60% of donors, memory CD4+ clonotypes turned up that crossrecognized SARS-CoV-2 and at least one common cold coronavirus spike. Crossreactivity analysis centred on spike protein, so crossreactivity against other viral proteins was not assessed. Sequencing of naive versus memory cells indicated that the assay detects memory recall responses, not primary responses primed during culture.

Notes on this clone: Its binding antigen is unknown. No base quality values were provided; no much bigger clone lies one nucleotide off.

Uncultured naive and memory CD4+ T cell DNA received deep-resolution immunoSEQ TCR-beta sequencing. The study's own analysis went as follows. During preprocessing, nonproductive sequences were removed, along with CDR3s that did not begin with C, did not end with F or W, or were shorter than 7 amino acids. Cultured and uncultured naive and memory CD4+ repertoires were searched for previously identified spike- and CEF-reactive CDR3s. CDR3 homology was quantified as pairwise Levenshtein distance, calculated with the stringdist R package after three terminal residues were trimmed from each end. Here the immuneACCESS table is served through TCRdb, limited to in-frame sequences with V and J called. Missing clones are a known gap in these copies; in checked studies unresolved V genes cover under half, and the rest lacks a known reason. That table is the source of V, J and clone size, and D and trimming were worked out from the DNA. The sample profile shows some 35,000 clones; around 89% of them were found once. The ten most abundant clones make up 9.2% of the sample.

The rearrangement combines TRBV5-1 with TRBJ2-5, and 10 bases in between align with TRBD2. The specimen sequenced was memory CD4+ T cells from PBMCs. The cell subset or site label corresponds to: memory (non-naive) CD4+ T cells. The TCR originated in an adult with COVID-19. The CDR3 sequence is CASSLVELAGVQETQYF. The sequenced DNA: TGCGCCAGCAGCTTGGTCGAGCTAGCGGGGGTTCAAGAGACCCAGTACTTC.